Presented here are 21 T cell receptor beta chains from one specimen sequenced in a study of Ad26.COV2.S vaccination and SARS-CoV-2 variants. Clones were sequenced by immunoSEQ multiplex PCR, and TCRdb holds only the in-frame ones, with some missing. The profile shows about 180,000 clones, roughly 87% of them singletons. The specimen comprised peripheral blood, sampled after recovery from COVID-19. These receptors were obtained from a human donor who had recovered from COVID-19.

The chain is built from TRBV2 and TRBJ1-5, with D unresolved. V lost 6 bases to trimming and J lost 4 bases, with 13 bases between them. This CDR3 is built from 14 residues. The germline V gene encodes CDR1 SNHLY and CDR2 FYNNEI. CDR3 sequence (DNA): TGTGCCAGCAGCCGGGAGCTGGGGAATCAGCCCCAGCATTTT. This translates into CASSRELGNQPQHF.

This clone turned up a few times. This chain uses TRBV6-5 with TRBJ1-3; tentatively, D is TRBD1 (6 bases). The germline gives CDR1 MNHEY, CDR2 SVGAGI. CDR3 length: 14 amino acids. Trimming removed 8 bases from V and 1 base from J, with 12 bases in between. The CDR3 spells CASASGQSGNTIYF. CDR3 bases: TGTGCCAGCGCCTCCGGACAGTCTGGAAACACCATATATTTT.

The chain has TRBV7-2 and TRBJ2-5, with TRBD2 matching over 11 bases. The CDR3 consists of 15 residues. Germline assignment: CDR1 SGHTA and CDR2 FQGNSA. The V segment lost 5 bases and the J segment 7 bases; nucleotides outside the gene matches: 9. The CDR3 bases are TGTGCCAGCAGCCCAACGACTAGCGGGGTTACGACCCAGTACTTC. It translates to CASSPTTSGVTTQYF.

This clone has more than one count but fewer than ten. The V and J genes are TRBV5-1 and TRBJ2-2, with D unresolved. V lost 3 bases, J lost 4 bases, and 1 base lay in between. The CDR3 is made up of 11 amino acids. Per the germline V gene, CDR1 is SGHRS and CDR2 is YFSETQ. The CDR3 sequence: CASSSTGELFF. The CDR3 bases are TGCGCCAGCAGCTCCACCGGGGAGCTGTTTTTT.

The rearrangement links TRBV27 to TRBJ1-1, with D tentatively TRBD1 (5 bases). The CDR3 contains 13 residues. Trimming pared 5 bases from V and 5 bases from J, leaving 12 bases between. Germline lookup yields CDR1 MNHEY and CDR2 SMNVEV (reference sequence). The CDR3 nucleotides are TGTGCCAGCAGTCGCCCCGACAGTACTGAAGCTTTCTTT. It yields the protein CASSRPDSTEAFF.

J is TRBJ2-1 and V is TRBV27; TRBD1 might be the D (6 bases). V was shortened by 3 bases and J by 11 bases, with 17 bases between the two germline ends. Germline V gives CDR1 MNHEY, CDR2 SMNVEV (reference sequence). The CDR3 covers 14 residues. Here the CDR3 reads CASSFGTPVRKQFF. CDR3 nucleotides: TGTGCCAGCAGTTTCGGGACACCGGTTCGAAAGCAGTTCTTC.

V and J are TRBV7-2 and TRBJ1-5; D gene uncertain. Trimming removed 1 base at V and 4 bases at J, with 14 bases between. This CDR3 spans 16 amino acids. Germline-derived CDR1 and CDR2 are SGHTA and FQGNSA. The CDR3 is CASSLEGQRYNQPQHF. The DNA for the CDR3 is TGTGCCAGCAGCTTAGAAGGTCAGCGTTATAATCAGCCCCAGCATTTT. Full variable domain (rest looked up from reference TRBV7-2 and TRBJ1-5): GAGVSQSPSNKVTEKGKDVELRCDPISGHTALYWYRQSLGQGLEFLIYFQGNSAPDKSGLPSDRFSAERTGGSVSTLTIQRTQQEDSAVYLCASSLEGQRYNQPQHFGDGTRLSIL.

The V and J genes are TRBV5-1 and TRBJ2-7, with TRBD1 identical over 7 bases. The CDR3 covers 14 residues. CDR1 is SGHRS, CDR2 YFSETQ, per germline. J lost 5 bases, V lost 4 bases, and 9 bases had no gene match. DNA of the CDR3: TGCGCCAGCAGCGTAAGGACAGGCCCCCACGAGCAGTACTTC. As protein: CASSVRTGPHEQYF.

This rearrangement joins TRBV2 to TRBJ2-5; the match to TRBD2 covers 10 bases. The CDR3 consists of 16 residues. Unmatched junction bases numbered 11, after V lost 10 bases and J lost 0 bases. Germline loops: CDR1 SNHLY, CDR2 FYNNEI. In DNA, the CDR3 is TGTGCCATCAGCTGGGGTAGCGGGGGGTACCAAGAGACCCAGTACTTC. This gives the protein CAISWGSGGYQETQYF.

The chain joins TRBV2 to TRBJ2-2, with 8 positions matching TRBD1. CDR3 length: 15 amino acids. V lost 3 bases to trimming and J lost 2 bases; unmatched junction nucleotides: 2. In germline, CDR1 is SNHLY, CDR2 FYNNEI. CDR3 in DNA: TGTGCCAGCAGTGACGACAGGGGAAACACCGGGGAGCTGTTTTTT. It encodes CASSDDRGNTGELFF.

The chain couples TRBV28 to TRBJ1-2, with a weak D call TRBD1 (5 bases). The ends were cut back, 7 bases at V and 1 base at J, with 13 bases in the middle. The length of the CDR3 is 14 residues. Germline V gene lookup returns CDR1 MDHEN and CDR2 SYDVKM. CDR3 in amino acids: CASTSPTVNYGYTF. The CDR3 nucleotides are TGTGCCAGCACCTCCCCGACAGTTAACTATGGCTACACCTTC.

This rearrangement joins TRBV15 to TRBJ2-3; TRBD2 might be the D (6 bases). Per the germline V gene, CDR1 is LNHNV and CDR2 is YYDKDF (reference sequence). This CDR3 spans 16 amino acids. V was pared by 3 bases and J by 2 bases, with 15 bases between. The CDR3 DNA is TGTGCCACCAGCAGCGGGACTCTAGGTCCCACAGATACGCAGTATTTT. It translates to CATSSGTLGPTDTQYF.

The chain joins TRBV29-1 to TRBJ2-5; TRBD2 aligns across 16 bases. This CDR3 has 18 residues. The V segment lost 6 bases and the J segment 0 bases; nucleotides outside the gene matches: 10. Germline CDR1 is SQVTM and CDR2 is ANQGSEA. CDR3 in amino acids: CSVDGPGLAGGNQETQYF. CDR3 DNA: TGCAGCGTCGATGGGCCGGGACTAGCGGGAGGGAACCAAGAGACCCAGTACTTC.

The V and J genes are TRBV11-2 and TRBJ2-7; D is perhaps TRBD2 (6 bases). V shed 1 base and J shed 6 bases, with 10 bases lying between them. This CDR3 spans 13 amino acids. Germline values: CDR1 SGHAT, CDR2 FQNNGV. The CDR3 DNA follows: TGTGCCAGCAGCTTAGGGGGGGTCGCCGAGCAGTACTTC. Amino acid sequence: CASSLGGVAEQYF.

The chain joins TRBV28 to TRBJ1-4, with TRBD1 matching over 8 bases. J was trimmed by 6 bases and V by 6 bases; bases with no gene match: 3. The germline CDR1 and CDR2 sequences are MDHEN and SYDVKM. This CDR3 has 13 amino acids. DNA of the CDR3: TGTGCCAGCAGACAGGGGGGGGATGAAAAACTGTTTTTT. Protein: CASRQGGDEKLFF.

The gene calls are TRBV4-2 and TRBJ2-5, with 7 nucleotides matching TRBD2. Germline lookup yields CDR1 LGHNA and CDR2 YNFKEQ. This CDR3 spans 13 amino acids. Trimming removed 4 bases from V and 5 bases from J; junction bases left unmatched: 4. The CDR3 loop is CASSPGLVETQYF. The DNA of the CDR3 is TGTGCCAGCAGCCCCGGACTAGTTGAGACCCAGTACTTC.

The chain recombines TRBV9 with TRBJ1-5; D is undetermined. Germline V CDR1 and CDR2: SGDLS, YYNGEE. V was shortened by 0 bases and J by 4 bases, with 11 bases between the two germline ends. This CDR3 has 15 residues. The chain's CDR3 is CASSVGVSVNQPQHF. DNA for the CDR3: TGTGCCAGCAGCGTAGGGGTTAGCGTGAATCAGCCCCAGCATTTT.

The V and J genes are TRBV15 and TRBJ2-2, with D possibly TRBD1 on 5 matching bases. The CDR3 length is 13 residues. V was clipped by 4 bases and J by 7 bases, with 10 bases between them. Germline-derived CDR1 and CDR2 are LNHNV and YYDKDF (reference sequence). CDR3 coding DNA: TGTGCCACCAGCATGTCAGGGCTCGGGGAGCTGTTTTTT. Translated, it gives CATSMSGLGELFF. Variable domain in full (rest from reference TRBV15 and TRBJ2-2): DAMVIQNPRYQVTQFGKPVTLSCSQTLNHNVMYWYQQKSSQAPKLLFHYYDKDFNNEADTPDNFQSRRPNTSFCFLDIRSPGLGDTAMYLCATSMSGLGELFFGEGSRLTVL.

For the CDR3, the DNA is TGCAGCGGGGGGGACTACGCCTACGAGCAGTACTTC. Translating it yields CSGGDYAYEQYF. The gene calls are TRBV29-1 and TRBJ2-7; TRBD2 agrees at 7 bases. V lost 7 bases to trimming and J lost 2 bases; unmatched junction nucleotides: 5. The CDR3 is made up of 12 amino acids. Germline CDR1 SQVTM, CDR2 ANQGSEA.

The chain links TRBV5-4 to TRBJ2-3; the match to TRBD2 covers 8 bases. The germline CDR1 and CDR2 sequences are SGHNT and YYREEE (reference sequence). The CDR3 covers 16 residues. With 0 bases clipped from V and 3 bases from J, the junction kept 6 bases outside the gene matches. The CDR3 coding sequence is TGTGCCAGCAGCTTGGCCCAGGGACTAGGTACAGATACGCAGTATTTT. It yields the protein CASSLAQGLGTDTQYF.

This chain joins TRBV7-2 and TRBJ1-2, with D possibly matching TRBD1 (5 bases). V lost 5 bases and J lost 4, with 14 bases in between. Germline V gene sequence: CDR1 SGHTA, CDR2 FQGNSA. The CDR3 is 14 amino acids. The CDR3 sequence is CASSLLGAVYGYTF. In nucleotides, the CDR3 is TGTGCCAGCAGCCTACTTGGGGCGGTCTATGGCTACACCTTC. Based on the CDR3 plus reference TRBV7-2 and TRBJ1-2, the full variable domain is GAGVSQSPSNKVTEKGKDVELRCDPISGHTALYWYRQSLGQGLEFLIYFQGNSAPDKSGLPSDRFSAERTGGSVSTLTIQRTQQEDSAVYLCASSLLGAVYGYTFGSGTRLTVV.